The clone carrying this T cell receptor beta chain was counted at least ten times. The length of the CDR3 is 15 residues. Trimming removed 5 bases from V and 7 bases from J; junction bases left unmatched: 9. Germline V gives CDR1 WNHNN, CDR2 SYGVQD (reference sequence). This sample is part of a study of early T cells in non-severe SARS-CoV-2 infection. TCRdb used MiXCR to reprocess the 5' RACE reads, holding one entry per CDR3 protein. This table holds tens of thousands of distinct CDR3 sequences, 5% to 6% found once. This chain joins TRBV10-1 and TRBJ2-1; 9 bases agree with TRBD1. The sequence came from an adult who was a healthcare worker with PCR-confirmed SARS-CoV-2 infection or an uninfected control (not recorded which). Material: whole blood. The CDR3 region is CASSLGQGLSNEQFF. The CDR3 bases are TGCGCCAGCAGTCTTGGACAGGGGCTCAGTAATGAGCAGTTCTTC.